The 10 T cell receptor beta chains below come from one sample, sequenced in a study of cytomegalovirus exposure and HLA in healthy donors. The PCR employed 60 Vbeta primers together with 13 Jbeta primers. Produced via immunoSEQ multiplex PCR; TCRdb's table is partial and in-frame only. Of 150,000 to 200,000 clones listed, roughly a tenth were seen once; the top ten hold less than 1.5%. Material for sequencing was PBMCs. These receptors all come from a woman in her thirties in good health and CMV-seropositive.

V is TRBV7-9 and J is TRBJ1-1; D remains ambiguous. Per germline, CDR1 SEHNR and CDR2 FQNEAQ (reference sequence). The germline V and J ends were trimmed by 5 bases and 2 bases, with 6 bases remaining between them. The CDR3 is 12 residues long. CDR3 sequence: CASSPLNTEAFF. The CDR3 DNA follows: TGTGCCAGCAGCCCCCTTAACACTGAAGCTTTCTTT.

The chain is built from TRBV6-1 and TRBJ2-7; D is possibly TRBD1 (6 bases). V lost 6 bases, J lost 3 bases, and 12 bases lay in between. From germline, CDR1 is MNHNS and CDR2 SASEGT. The CDR3 contains 13 residues. The CDR3 loop reads CASRDSSYYEQYF. CDR3 DNA sequence: TGTGCCAGCAGGGACAGCTCCTACTACGAGCAGTACTTC.

V usage is TRBV7-8 and J usage is TRBJ1-1; TRBD1 might be the D (5 bases). Trimming removed 7 bases at V and 1 base at J, with 10 bases between. The CDR3 length is 13 residues. Per the germline V gene, CDR1 is SGHVS and CDR2 is FQNEAQ. In DNA form, the CDR3 reads TGTGCCAGCACGGACAATACGAACACTGAAGCTTTCTTT. Translation: CASTDNTNTEAFF. The variable domain in full, completed from reference TRBV7-8 and TRBJ1-1, reads GAGVSQSPRYKVAKRGQDVALRCDPISGHVSLFWYQQALGQGPEFLTYFQNEAQLDKSGLPSDRFFAERPEGSVSTLKIQRTQQEDSAVYLCASTDNTNTEAFFGQGTRLTVV.

The sample holds a few counts of this clone. The rearrangement links TRBV25-1 to TRBJ1-6, with D perhaps TRBD1 (5 bases). V lost 5 bases and J lost 5, with 7 bases in between. Germline CDR1 and CDR2: MGHDK and SYGVNS. There are 13 residues in the CDR3. CDR3 nucleotide sequence: TGTGCCAGCAGTTGGGGGGATAATTCACCCCTCCACTTT. It is translated as CASSWGDNSPLHF.

This clone was recorded a few times. V is TRBV4-1 and J is TRBJ2-5, with D perhaps matching TRBD2 (6 bases). Germline CDR1 is MGHRA and CDR2 is YSYEKL. The CDR3 covers 14 residues. V dropped 2 bases and J dropped 5 bases, with 12 bases sitting between them. The CDR3 loop is CASSQSRDWETQYF. DNA for the CDR3: TGCGCCAGCAGCCAATCAAGGGACTGGGAGACCCAGTACTTC.

There are a few counts of this clone. The chain couples TRBV6-1 to TRBJ2-4; 8 bases fit TRBD1. With 2 bases clipped from V and 9 bases from J, the junction kept 6 bases outside the gene matches. The CDR3 has 14 amino acids. Looked up from germline, CDR1 is MNHNS and CDR2 is SASEGT. CDR3 loop: CASSEKGTGAIQYF. The DNA for the CDR3 is TGTGCCAGCAGTGAAAAGGGGACAGGCGCCATTCAGTACTTC.

This chain joins TRBV6-6 and TRBJ2-1, with 8 bases matching TRBD1. This CDR3 has 11 residues. With 6 bases clipped from V and 9 bases from J, the junction kept 1 base outside the gene matches. The germline V gene has CDR1 MNHNY and CDR2 SVGAGI (reference sequence). CDR3 region: CASSTGGEQFF. The CDR3 DNA reads as TGTGCCAGCAGCACAGGGGGTGAGCAGTTCTTC.

This clone has just a few counts. The CDR3 DNA is TGTGCCAGCAGCTTAGGGACAGGGTATAATGAAAAACTGTTTTTT. Its translation: CASSLGTGYNEKLFF. This chain connects TRBV7-8 to TRBJ1-4; 8 bases agree with TRBD1. Germline trimming cut 1 base from V and 4 bases from J; bases unmatched to any gene: 2. The CDR3 spans 15 residues. CDR1 and CDR2 (germline): SGHVS, FQNEAQ.

V gene TRBV19 combines with J gene TRBJ2-7; D possibly corresponds to TRBD1 (6 bases). CDR1 is LNHDA and CDR2 is SQIVND in the germline V gene (reference sequence). The CDR3 covers 12 residues. Trimming took off 8 bases at V and 4 bases at J, with 12 bases between the two ends. The CDR3 region has the DNA TGTGCCAGTGGGACAAATCTTTACGAGCAGTACTTC. Translated: CASGTNLYEQYF.

The V gene is TRBV2, the J gene TRBJ1-2, with D possibly TRBD1 on 5 matching bases. The CDR3 totals 14 residues. V was clipped by 6 bases and J by 3 bases, with 14 bases between them. The germline V gene has CDR1 SNHLY and CDR2 FYNNEI. This CDR3 is CASRPRGGDYGYTF. DNA of the CDR3: TGTGCCAGCAGGCCTCGGGGGGGGGACTATGGCTACACCTTC.